The 9 T cell receptor beta chains reported below all come from one sample, sequenced in a study of identifying expanded T cells in peripheral blood. Here immunoSEQ multiplex PCR was the method, and the copy in TCRdb shows in-frame clones only, minus some. The data contain around 85,000 clones, around nine tenths of them seen just once; the ten biggest clones take up 15% to 20%. Material for sequencing was blood. Receptors were obtained from a person aged 18-70 years in good health.

The rearrangement joins TRBV19 to TRBJ1-2, with TRBD1 matching 7 bases. From germline, CDR1 is LNHDA and CDR2 SQIVND (reference sequence). This CDR3 region has 16 residues. With 3 bases clipped from V and 3 bases from J, the junction kept 10 bases outside the gene matches. The CDR3 spells CASSMRQGGLDYGYTF. CDR3 nucleotide sequence: TGTGCCAGTAGTATGAGACAGGGTGGATTGGACTATGGCTACACCTTC.

J is TRBJ2-1 and V is TRBV11-2, with D unresolved. V dropped 5 bases and J dropped 8 bases, with 10 bases sitting between them. The CDR3 totals 12 residues. From germline, CDR1 is SGHAT and CDR2 FQNNGV. CDR3 loop: CASSTPPDEQFF. In nucleotides, the CDR3 is TGTGCCAGCAGCACCCCCCCGGATGAGCAGTTCTTC.

The J gene is TRBJ1-2, the V gene TRBV29-1; 7 bases are a match to TRBD1. Germline V CDR1 and CDR2: SQVTM, ANQGSEA. The V segment lost 8 bases and the J segment 8 bases; nucleotides outside the gene matches: 11. This CDR3 is 12 amino acids long. CDR3 DNA: TGCAGCACCTCAACACAGGGGAGCGGCTACACCTTC. Amino acid sequence: CSTSTQGSGYTF.

The chain joins TRBV7-6 to TRBJ2-7; 8 bases line up with TRBD2. The CDR3 is 12 amino acids. CDR1 is SGHVS and CDR2 is FNYEAQ in the germline V gene. Trimming cost V 3 bases and J 5 bases; bases outside gene matches: 0. The CDR3 sequence: CASSFSGDEQYF. CDR3 bases: TGTGCCAGCAGCTTTAGCGGGGACGAGCAGTACTTC.

V is TRBV4-1 and J is TRBJ2-7, with 9 bases matching TRBD1. Trimming took 0 bases from V and 6 from J; bases not matched to a gene: 6. The length of the CDR3 is 15 residues. Germline V gene lookup returns CDR1 MGHRA and CDR2 YSYEKL. The CDR3 loop is CASSQELQGAFEQYF. The CDR3 DNA reads as TGCGCCAGCAGCCAAGAATTACAGGGGGCTTTCGAGCAGTACTTC.

The rearrangement links TRBV11-2 to TRBJ2-7; D is uncertain. The V end lost 5 bases, the J end lost 2 bases, and 16 bases lay between the germline ends. This CDR3 spans 15 amino acids. CDR1 and CDR2 from the germline V gene are SGHAT and FQNNGV. The CDR3 sequence is CASSAARESPYEQYF. The CDR3 DNA reads as TGTGCCAGCAGCGCGGCAAGGGAATCCCCCTACGAGCAGTACTTC.

V is TRBV4-3 and J is TRBJ1-2; D may be TRBD1 (5 bases). The CDR3 is 16 amino acids. Trimming shortened V by 0 bases and J by 0 bases, and 11 bases separated the two germline ends. Germline V CDR1 and CDR2: LGHNA, YSLEER. The CDR3 here is CASSQDTQAANYGYTF. The DNA of the CDR3 is TGCGCCAGCAGCCAAGATACACAGGCGGCTAACTATGGCTACACCTTC.

Points on this clone: The junction departs from the called germline gene at one end, perhaps through a read error. The chain couples TRBV5-6 to TRBJ1-1; D gene ambiguous. The CDR3 is 14 amino acids. CDR1 SGHDT and CDR2 YYEEEE come from the germline V gene. The DNA for the CDR3 is TGTGCCAGCAGCTTGGGGCAGGTGTATCTTTTGCGGGACTTT. As protein: CASSLGQVYLLRDF.

The chain joins TRBV6-5 to TRBJ2-1, with TRBD1 as a possible D gene (6 bases). CDR3 length: 15 residues. V was shortened by 0 bases and J by 9 bases, with 15 bases between the two germline ends. The germline V gene encodes CDR1 MNHEY and CDR2 SVGAGI. Written as DNA, the CDR3 is TGTGCCAGCAGTTACTCAGGGGGAGCCAATCGTGAGCAGTTCTTC. Its protein is CASSYSGGANREQFF.